Given below is one TCR beta chain in context. The antigen is not known. The entry originates in a study of vaccination and CD4 T cells after COVID-19. The CDR3 is made up of 15 amino acids. The V gene end was trimmed by 1 base and the J gene end by 7 bases; junction bases not matched to a gene: 12. Per germline, CDR1 DFQATT and CDR2 SNEGSKA (reference sequence). Once obtained from cultured CD4+ T cells, the DNA was sequenced using the Oncomine TCR Beta short-read assay. From the PCR reads, TCRdb called clonotypes with MiXCR, one entry per CDR3 protein. Seen here are about 9,100 distinct CDR3 sequences, 31% observed once, and the top ten hold 35% to 50%. Treatment denoted: approximately 10-day PBMC culture with coronavirus spike peptide pools or control peptides (ViraFEST assay). Researchers collected the unexposed donor's CD4+ T cells before the COVID-19 pandemic (2011-2018).

V usage is TRBV20-1 and J usage is TRBJ2-7; 8 bases are shared with TRBD1. What was sequenced was CD4+ T cells from blood, cultured in vitro. The receptor was derived from a human donor in good health. Written as DNA, the CDR3 is TGCAGTGCTAGAGTCTCGGGACAGGTCTCGGGGGAGCAGTACTTC. It translates to CSARVSGQVSGEQYF.